This T cell receptor (beta chain) was recorded in a study of sequential checkpoint blockade in melanoma. Using immunoSEQ multiplex PCR, the repertoire was profiled, and TCRdb retains in-frame clones only, with some absent. The sample holds about 6,900 clones, about 80% seen once. The CDR3 consists of 17 residues. Treatment specified: randomized to nivolumab then ipilimumab (arm A) or the reverse (arm B). PBMC sorting kept live CD3+CD8+ cells without CD19 or CD56. The sequencing used CD8+ T cells sorted from blood (inferred from file names), collected from a patient given nivolumab and ipilimumab in sequence. J is TRBJ2-7 and V is TRBV1; TRBD2, the table's D call, lacks a check against the DNA. TRBV1 is shown as a pseudogene. The sequence was collected from a human donor with melanoma. The CDR3 DNA reads TGCACCAGCAGCCGGACGGGACTAGCGGGAGACTCCTACGAGCAGTACTTC. The encoded protein is CTSSRTGLAGDSYEQYF.